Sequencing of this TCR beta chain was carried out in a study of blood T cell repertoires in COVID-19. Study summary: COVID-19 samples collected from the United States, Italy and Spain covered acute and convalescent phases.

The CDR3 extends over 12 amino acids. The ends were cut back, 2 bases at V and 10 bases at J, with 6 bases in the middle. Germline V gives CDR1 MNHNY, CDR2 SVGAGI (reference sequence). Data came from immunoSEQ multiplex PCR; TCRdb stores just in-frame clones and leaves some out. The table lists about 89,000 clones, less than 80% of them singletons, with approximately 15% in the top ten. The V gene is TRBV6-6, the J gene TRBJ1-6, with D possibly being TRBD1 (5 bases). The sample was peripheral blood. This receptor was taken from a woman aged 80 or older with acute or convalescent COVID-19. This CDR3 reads CASSYKGSPLHF. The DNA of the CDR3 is TGTGCCAGCAGTTACAAGGGGTCACCCCTCCACTTT.